These 12 T cell receptor beta chains were all obtained from the same sample, sequenced in a study of CD8+ T cells in alopecia areata. Treatment here: oral pan-JAK inhibitor, 5-10 mg twice daily. The sequencing template was cDNA reverse transcribed from extracted RNA. The table came from immunoSEQ multiplex PCR; TCRdb's copy has only in-frame clones and leaves some out. This sample has about 180,000 clones, with 50% to 75% found just once. The sample in question was CD4+ T cells sorted from blood, obtained at week 56, from a patient treated with tofacitinib. Receptor source: a human donor with alopecia areata.

This chain connects TRBV30 to TRBJ1-4, with a tentative D call TRBD1 (5 bases). Germline CDR1 GTSNPN, CDR2 SVGIG (reference sequence). Trimming removed 7 bases from V and 7 bases from J, with 28 bases in between. This CDR3 is built from 17 residues. The chain's CDR3 is CALGRRDKARTGEKLFF. The CDR3 bases are TGTGCCTTGGGGCGCCGCGACAAAGCAAGAACTGGTGAAAAACTGTTTTTT.

This chain uses TRBV1 with TRBJ2-7; the table calls TRBD2, which could not be checked here. TRBV1 corresponds to a pseudogene. The CDR3 has 15 residues. CDR3 coding DNA: TGCACCAGCAGCCGACTAGCGGGGGAACCCTACGAGCAGTACTTC. It is translated as CTSSRLAGEPYEQYF.

The J gene is TRBJ1-2, the V gene TRBV7-6; D is unclear. The germline CDR1 and CDR2 sequences are SGHVS and FNYEAQ. This CDR3 region has 12 residues. V lost 5 bases and J lost 8, with 12 bases in between. The CDR3 DNA is TGTGCCAGCAGCCCTTATTTGGAAGGCTACACCTTC. It encodes CASSPYLEGYTF.

This clone was counted once. This specimen includes other DNA sequences encoding the same CDR3. The chain uses TRBV5-1 and TRBJ1-2, with 9 bases fitting TRBD1. Looked up from germline, CDR1 is SGHRS and CDR2 is YFSETQ. The V gene end was trimmed by 4 bases and the J gene end by 5 bases; junction bases not matched to a gene: 6. The CDR3 spans 14 residues. CDR3 residues: CASSPGQGWYGYTF. As DNA, the CDR3 is TGCGCCAGCAGCCCCGGACAGGGGTGGTATGGCTACACCTTC. The full variable domain, rest sourced from reference TRBV5-1 and TRBJ1-2, is KAGVTQTPRYLIKTRGQQVTLSCSPISGHRSVSWYQQTPGQGLQFLFEYFSETQRNKGNFPGRFSGRQFSNSRSEMNVSTLELGDSALYLCASSPGQGWYGYTFGSGTRLTVV.

This chain connects TRBV25-1 to TRBJ2-7; 8 bases line up with TRBD2. The length of the CDR3 is 16 residues. The J segment lost 4 bases and the V segment lost 8 bases, leaving 16 bases of the junction unmatched. Germline-derived CDR1 and CDR2 are MGHDK and SYGVNS. The CDR3 region is CASYPHGSGVLYEQYF. DNA for the CDR3: TGTGCCAGCTACCCCCATGGTAGCGGGGTGTTATACGAGCAGTACTTC.

The chain has TRBV21-1 and TRBJ1-1; the DNA was not used to check the table's D call, TRBD1. TRBV21-1 is a known pseudogene. This CDR3 is built from 15 residues. The CDR3 sequence: CASSKEQGPNTEAFF. Here the CDR3 DNA reads TGTGCCAGCAGCAAAGAGCAGGGCCCGAACACTGAAGCTTTCTTT.

The gene calls are TRBV5-4 and TRBJ2-5; TRBD2 aligns across 9 bases. CDR3 length: 14 residues. V lost 3 bases, J lost 5 bases, and 5 bases stayed unmatched. From germline, CDR1 is SGHNT and CDR2 YYREEE (reference sequence). CDR3 region: CASSSRTSVETQYF. The CDR3 bases are TGTGCCAGCAGCTCCAGGACTAGCGTGGAGACCCAGTACTTC.

The CDR3 nucleotides read TGTGCCAGCAGCAAGGTGGAGTATAGCAATCAGCCCCAGCATTTT. Translated: CASSKVEYSNQPQHF. The chain combines TRBV5-6 with TRBJ1-5; D is undetermined. The CDR3 consists of 15 residues. Trimming stripped 4 bases from V and 0 bases from J, with 11 bases between. From germline, CDR1 is SGHDT and CDR2 YYEEEE.

Here the CDR3 reads CSVEGARGTEAFF. The CDR3 nucleotides read TGCAGCGTTGAAGGGGCAAGGGGCACTGAAGCTTTCTTT. V gene TRBV29-1 combines with J gene TRBJ1-1; D may be TRBD1 (5 bases). V was pared by 1 base and J by 4 bases, with 10 bases between. The CDR3 is made up of 13 amino acids. CDR1 is SQVTM, CDR2 ANQGSEA, per germline.

The J gene is TRBJ2-7, the V gene TRBV5-6; 9 nucleotides match TRBD1. The CDR3 extends over 14 amino acids. The V segment lost 4 bases and the J segment 2 bases; nucleotides outside the gene matches: 4. Germline V gives CDR1 SGHDT, CDR2 YYEEEE. The DNA for the CDR3 is TGTGCCAGCAGCCCACAGGGGGCTACCTACGAGCAGTACTTC. It encodes CASSPQGATYEQYF.

The chain joins TRBV7-2 to TRBJ2-4; D is uncertain. Trimming removed 1 base from V and 7 bases from J, with 11 bases in between. The CDR3 length is 14 residues. Germline CDR1 and CDR2: SGHTA and FQGNSA. As DNA, the CDR3 is TGTGCCAGCAGCTTAGGACAAAACGGGAACATTCAGTACTTC. It yields the protein CASSLGQNGNIQYF.

The genes are TRBV5-1 and TRBJ2-3; 8 bases are a match to TRBD2. Trimming took 4 bases from V and 4 from J; bases not matched to a gene: 8. The CDR3 loop spans 15 amino acids. Germline CDR1 reads SGHRS; CDR2 reads YFSETQ. DNA for the CDR3: TGCGCCAGCAGCACGGGACTAGTTTCAGCAGATACGCAGTATTTT. Amino acids: CASSTGLVSADTQYF.